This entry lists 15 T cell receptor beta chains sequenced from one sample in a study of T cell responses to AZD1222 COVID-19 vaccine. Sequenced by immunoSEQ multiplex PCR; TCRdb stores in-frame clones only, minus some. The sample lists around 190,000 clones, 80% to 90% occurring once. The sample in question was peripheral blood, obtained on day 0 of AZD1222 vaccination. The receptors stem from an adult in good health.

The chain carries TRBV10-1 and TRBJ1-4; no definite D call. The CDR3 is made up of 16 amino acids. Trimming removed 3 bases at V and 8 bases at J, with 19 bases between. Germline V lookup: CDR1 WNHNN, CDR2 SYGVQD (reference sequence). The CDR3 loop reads CASSESDPSGGEKLFF. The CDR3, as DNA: TGCGCCAGCAGTGAATCCGACCCCAGCGGAGGCGAAAAACTGTTTTTT.

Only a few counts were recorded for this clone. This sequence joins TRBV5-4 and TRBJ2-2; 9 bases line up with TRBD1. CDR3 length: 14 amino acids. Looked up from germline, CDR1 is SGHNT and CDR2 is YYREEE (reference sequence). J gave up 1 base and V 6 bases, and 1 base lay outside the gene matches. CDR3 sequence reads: CASKGQGNTGELFF. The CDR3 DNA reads TGTGCCAGCAAGGGACAGGGGAACACCGGGGAGCTGTTTTTT.

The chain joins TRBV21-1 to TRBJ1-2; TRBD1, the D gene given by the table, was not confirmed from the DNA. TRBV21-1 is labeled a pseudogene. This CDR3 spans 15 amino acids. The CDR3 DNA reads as TGTGCCAGCAGCAAAGGATGCAGGGTATTCTGTGGCTACACCTTC. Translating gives CASSKGCRVFCGYTF.

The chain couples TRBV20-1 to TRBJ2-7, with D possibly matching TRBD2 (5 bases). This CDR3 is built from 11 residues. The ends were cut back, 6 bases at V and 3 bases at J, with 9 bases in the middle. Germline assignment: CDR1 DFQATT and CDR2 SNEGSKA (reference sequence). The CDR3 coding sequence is TGCAGTGCACAAGCGGACTACGAGCAGTACTTC. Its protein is CSAQADYEQYF.

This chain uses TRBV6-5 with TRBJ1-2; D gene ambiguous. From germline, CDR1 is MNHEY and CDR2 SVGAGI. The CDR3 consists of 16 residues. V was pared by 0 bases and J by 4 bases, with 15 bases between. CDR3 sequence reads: CASSYSDPSGGYGYTF. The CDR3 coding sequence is TGTGCCAGCAGTTACTCGGACCCTAGCGGAGGCTATGGCTACACCTTC.

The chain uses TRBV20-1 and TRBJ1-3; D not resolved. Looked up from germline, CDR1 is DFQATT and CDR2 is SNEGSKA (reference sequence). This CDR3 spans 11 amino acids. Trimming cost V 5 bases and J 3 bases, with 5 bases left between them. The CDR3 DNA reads TGCAGTGCTGATTTTGGAAACACCATATATTTT. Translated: CSADFGNTIYF.

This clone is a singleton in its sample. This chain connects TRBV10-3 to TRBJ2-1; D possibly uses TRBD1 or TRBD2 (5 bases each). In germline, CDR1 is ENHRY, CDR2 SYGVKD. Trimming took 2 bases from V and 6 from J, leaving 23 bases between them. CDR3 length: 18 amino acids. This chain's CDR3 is CAISELSAGLSGTNEQFF. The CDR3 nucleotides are TGTGCCATCAGTGAGCTTTCTGCGGGCCTTTCCGGGACCAATGAGCAGTTCTTC.

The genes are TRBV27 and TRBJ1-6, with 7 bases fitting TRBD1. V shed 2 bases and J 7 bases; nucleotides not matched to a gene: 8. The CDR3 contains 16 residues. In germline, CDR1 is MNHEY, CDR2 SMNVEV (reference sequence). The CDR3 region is CASSLEVGGLNSPLHF. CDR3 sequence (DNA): TGTGCCAGCAGTTTAGAGGTAGGGGGCTTAAATTCACCCCTCCACTTT.

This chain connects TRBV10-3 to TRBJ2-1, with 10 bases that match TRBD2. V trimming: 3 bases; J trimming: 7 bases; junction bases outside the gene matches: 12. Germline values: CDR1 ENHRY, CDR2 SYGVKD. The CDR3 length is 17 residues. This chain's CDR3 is CAISDSGLAGEINEQFF. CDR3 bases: TGTGCCATCAGTGATAGTGGTCTAGCGGGGGAGATAAATGAGCAGTTCTTC.

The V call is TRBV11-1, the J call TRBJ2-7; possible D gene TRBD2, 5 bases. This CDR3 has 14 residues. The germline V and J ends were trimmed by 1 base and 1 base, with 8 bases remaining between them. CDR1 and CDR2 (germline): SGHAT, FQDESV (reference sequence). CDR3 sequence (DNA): TGTGCCAGCAGCTTAGTTGGCGGGTCCTACGAGCAGTACTTC. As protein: CASSLVGGSYEQYF.

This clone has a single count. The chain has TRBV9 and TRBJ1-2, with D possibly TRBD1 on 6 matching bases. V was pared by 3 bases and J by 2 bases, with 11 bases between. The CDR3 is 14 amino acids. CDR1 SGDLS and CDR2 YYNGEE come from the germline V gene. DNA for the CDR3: TGTGCCAGCAGCGCTGGGACATCGAACTATGGCTACACCTTC. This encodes CASSAGTSNYGYTF.

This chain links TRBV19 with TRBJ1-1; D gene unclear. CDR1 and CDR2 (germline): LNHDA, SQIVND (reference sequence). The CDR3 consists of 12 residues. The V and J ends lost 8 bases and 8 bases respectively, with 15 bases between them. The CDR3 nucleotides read TGTGCCAGTCGGGCCCTTTCAAGCGAAGCTTTCTTT. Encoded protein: CASRALSSEAFF.

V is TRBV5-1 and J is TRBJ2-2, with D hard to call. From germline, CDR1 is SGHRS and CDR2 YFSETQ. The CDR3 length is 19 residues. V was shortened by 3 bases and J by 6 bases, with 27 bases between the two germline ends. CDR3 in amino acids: CASSWQSTGRSIMPGELFF. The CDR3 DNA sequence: TGCGCCAGCAGCTGGCAGAGTACGGGCCGCTCCATTATGCCCGGGGAGCTGTTTTTT.

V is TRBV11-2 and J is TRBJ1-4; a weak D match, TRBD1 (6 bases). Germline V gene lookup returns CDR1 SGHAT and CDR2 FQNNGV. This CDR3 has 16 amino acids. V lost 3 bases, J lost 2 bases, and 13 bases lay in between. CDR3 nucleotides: TGTGCCAGCAGCTTTGGGTCGACAGGTACTAATGAAAAACTGTTTTTT. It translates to CASSFGSTGTNEKLFF.

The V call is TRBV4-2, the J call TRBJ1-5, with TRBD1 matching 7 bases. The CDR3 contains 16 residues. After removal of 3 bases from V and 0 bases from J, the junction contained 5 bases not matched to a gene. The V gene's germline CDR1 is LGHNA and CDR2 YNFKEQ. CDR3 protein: CASSQVGQYSNQPQHF. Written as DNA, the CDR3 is TGTGCCAGCAGCCAGGTGGGACAGTATAGCAATCAGCCCCAGCATTTT.